This T cell receptor (beta chain) stems from a study of blood T cell repertoires in COVID-19. Study context: From T cells, B-cell-depleted T cells, or PBMCs came the material, which was cDNA or gDNA.

Germline V gene data show CDR1 as SGHAT and CDR2 as FQNNGV. The CDR3 runs 15 residues. V lost 1 base and J 2 bases, leaving 6 bases between the germline ends. Libraries were prepared by immunoSEQ multiplex PCR; TCRdb keeps only in-frame clonotypes and omits some of them. The sample includes about 280,000 clones, approximately 86% of them seen just once. The receptor was derived from a middle-aged man with active or convalescent COVID-19. The chain has TRBV11-2 and TRBJ1-6, with D unresolved. Sequencing used peripheral blood. The CDR3 DNA sequence: TGTGCCAGCAGCTTAGGAGGAACCTATAATTCACCCCTCCACTTT. This codes for CASSLGGTYNSPLHF.